This TCR beta chain was recorded in a study of T cells in Graves' hyperthyroidism and ophthalmopathy. Study observations and caveats: Clonotypes that were expanded in thyroid above 0.001 mostly appeared in blood too. Before onset, ophthalmopathy was predicted by the model a median about six months earlier.

From RNA transcripts, TCR beta CDR3 regions were amplified. Primed by the HTBI set, a first-round RT-PCR was run on the TCR CDR3. TCRdb fed the multiplex PCR reads into MiXCR, producing one record per CDR3 protein. The profile shows about 580,000 distinct CDR3 sequences, 40% to 55% of them singletons. Participants, patients aged 18 to 65, had newly diagnosed hyperthyroidism with a duration under 2 months. About this clonotype: Its specificity is not known. Because the CDR3's place on the DNA is in doubt, the DNA is left out and the CDR3 is given as listed by TCRdb.

In germline, CDR1 is ENHRY, CDR2 SYGVKD. The CDR3 extends over 19 residues, inclusive of both ends. The receptor's source is a woman aged 18-29 years with Graves' hyperthyroidism. The chain couples TRBV10-3 to TRBJ1-1; the table's D call, TRBD1, was not checked against the DNA. Sequenced input: peripheral blood or thyroid tissue (not recorded which). The CDR3 spells CAISYTFEQYFGPGTEAFF.